What follows are 21 T cell receptor beta chains derived from one specimen sequenced in a study of tissue T cells after allogeneic stem cell transplantation. The data were produced by immunoSEQ multiplex PCR, yet TCRdb's version contains in-frame clones alone and is incomplete. The sample has about 7,400 clones; 65% to 80% are singletons. Sequencing was carried out using blood. The receptors here all came from a female BALB/c mouse in good health. MHC haplotype: H2-d.

Only a few counts were recorded for this clone. Genes here carry mouse names. The read ends 1 residue before the CDR3 terminus; that terminus is restored from the germline J gene. J is TRBJ1-3 and V is TRBV19, with D tentatively TRBD1 (6 bases). The V end lost 1 base, the J end lost 4 bases, and 12 bases lay between the germline ends. Germline CDR1 reads FNHDT; CDR2 reads SITEND (reference sequence). This CDR3 region has 15 residues. Here the CDR3 reads CASSILNRVGNTLYF. The CDR3 DNA, read in part, is TGTGCCAGCAGTATATTGAACAGGGTAGGAAATACGCTCTAT.

This clone was found once. Gene and germline names: mouse. The missing CDR3 end, 1 residue past where the read stops, is filled in from the germline J gene. V usage is TRBV4 and J usage is TRBJ2-3, with D possibly being TRBD1 (6 bases). Trimming cost V 5 bases and J 2 bases, with 11 bases left between them. The CDR3 sequence is 14 residues long. The germline V gene has CDR1 LGHDT and CDR2 YNNKQL (reference sequence). Incomplete CDR3 DNA: TGTGCCAGCAGCCCCGGGACAACTGCAGAAACGCTGTAT. Translating it yields CASSPGTTAETLY. The whole CDR3 sequence reads CASSPGTTAETLYF.

For this clone: The genes and germline here are from mouse. The read ends 1 residue early relative to the CDR3; the germline J gene fills the gap. The rearrangement links TRBV4 to TRBJ1-6; D unresolved. TRBJ1-6 is known as an ORF, though its function is uncertain. CDR1 and CDR2 (germline): LGHDT, YNNKQL (reference sequence). V was trimmed by 4 bases and J by 5 bases, leaving 3 bases between them. There are 12 residues in the CDR3. The CDR3 reads CASSLNNSPLYF. Partial CDR3 DNA: TGTGCCAGCAGCTTAAATAATTCGCCCCTCTAC.

About this clone itself: Gene names denote mouse genes. The CDR3 end is not reached by the read, which stops 1 residue before it; the germline J gene fills it in. This rearrangement joins TRBV5 to TRBJ1-5, with a tentative D call TRBD1 (5 bases). The ends were cut back, 0 bases at V and 7 bases at J, with 10 bases in the middle. The CDR3 covers 14 residues. Per the germline V gene, CDR1 is LGHNA and CDR2 is YNLKQL (reference sequence). This chain's CDR3 is CASSQEREGQAPLF. Partial CDR3 DNA: TGTGCCAGCAGCCAAGAGCGGGAGGGGCAGGCTCCGCTT.

For this clone: The listed genes are named as in mouse. The covered CDR3 bases are TGTGCCAGCAGTATTTTCCGGGGCAGTGCAGAAACGCTGTAT. Amino acid sequence: CASSIFRGSAETLY. The whole CDR3 reads CASSIFRGSAETLYF. The V call is TRBV19, the J call TRBJ2-3; possibly TRBD1 or TRBD2 for D (5 bases each). The read finishes 1 residue shy of the CDR3 end, and the germline J gene is used to complete it. V gave up 2 bases and J gave up 0 bases, with 10 bases separating them. Germline CDR1 is FNHDT and CDR2 is SITEND (reference sequence). The CDR3 sequence is 15 residues long.

On this clone: Germline and genes: mouse. Incomplete CDR3 DNA: TGTGCTAGCGGGGACAGGAGCTATAATTCGCCCCTCTAC. Translation gives CASGDRSYNSPLY. The entire CDR3 sequence reads CASGDRSYNSPLYF. This chain links TRBV29 with TRBJ1-6; 8 nucleotides align to TRBD1. The read finishes 1 residue shy of the CDR3 end, and the germline J gene is used to complete it. TRBJ1-6 is an ORF for which the function is uncertain. The ends lost 8 bases at V and 3 bases at J; junction bases unmatched: 3. Germline CDR1 and CDR2: MSHET and SYDVDS. The CDR3 totals 14 residues.

This clone has a handful of counts. These gene names are mouse names. Read coverage stops 1 residue before the CDR3 terminus; the germline J gene supplies the remainder. The rearrangement uses TRBV19 and TRBJ1-3; D is unclear. With 4 bases removed from V and 0 bases from J, the gap between germline ends came to 2 bases. Germline lookup yields CDR1 FNHDT and CDR2 SITEND (reference sequence). CDR3 length equals 12 residues. CDR3: CASSYSGNTLYF. CDR3 bases read: TGTGCCAGCAGTTATTCTGGAAATACGCTCTAT.

As regards this clone: Gene names are mouse gene names. The observed sequence ends 1 residue before the CDR3 terminus, with the missing tail filled in from the germline J gene. V gene TRBV13-2 combines with J gene TRBJ1-4; 8 bases are shared with TRBD1. J gave up 4 bases and V 0 bases, and 2 bases lay outside the gene matches. Looked up from germline, CDR1 is NNHNN and CDR2 is SYGAGS (reference sequence). The CDR3 contains 15 residues. The sequenced part of the CDR3 DNA is TGTGCCAGCGGTGATGACAGGGGGTTCAACGAAAGATTATTT. Translation gives CASGDDRGFNERLF. The CDR3, in full, reads CASGDDRGFNERLFF.

Note on this clone: The gene names given are mouse names. The read terminates 1 residue before the CDR3 end, so the remaining end is supplied by the germline J gene. V and J are TRBV31 and TRBJ1-4, with D tentatively TRBD1 (6 bases). Trimming removed 0 bases at V and 6 bases at J, with 11 bases between. Germline loops: CDR1 GKSSPN, CDR2 SITVG. The CDR3 sequence is 14 residues long. CDR3 DNA, as far as it was read: TGTGCCTGGAGTCTACCAGGGGAGGACGAAAGATTATTT. This sequence encodes CAWSLPGEDERLF. In full, the CDR3 is CAWSLPGEDERLFF.

To note about this clone: The listed genes are named as in mouse. The read halts 1 residue ahead of the CDR3 end, with the missing end drawn from the germline J gene. This sequence joins TRBV1 and TRBJ2-1, with D uncertain. The CDR3 runs to 12 residues. Trimming took 3 bases from V and 3 from J, leaving 3 bases between them. CDR1 and CDR2 from the germline V gene are NSQYPW and LRSPGD (reference sequence). The covered CDR3 bases are TGCACCTGCAGTGCCTTCTATGCTGAGCAGTTC. Its protein is CTCSAFYAEQF. The complete CDR3 sequence is CTCSAFYAEQFF.

Remarks on this clone: Germline and genes: mouse. CDR3 region: CASSLGLYEQYF. The part of the CDR3 DNA that was read is TGTGCCAGCAGCTTGGGACTCTATGAACAGTAC. This chain uses TRBV4 with TRBJ2-7; perhaps TRBD2 as D (6 bases). The read finishes 1 residue shy of the CDR3 end, and the germline J gene is used to complete it. Trimming removed 4 bases from V and 3 bases from J, with 7 bases in between. Germline CDR1 reads LGHDT; CDR2 reads YNNKQL (reference sequence). This CDR3 region has 12 residues.

A remark on this clone: Each gene name is a mouse one. The read ends 1 residue before the CDR3 terminus; that terminus is restored from the germline J gene. J is TRBJ2-3 and V is TRBV14; TRBD1 aligns across 7 bases. The CDR3 runs 15 residues. Germline CDR1 reads SGHDT; CDR2 reads FRDEAV. V lost 1 base, J lost 0 bases, and 2 bases stayed unmatched. The CDR3 sequence is CASSFTTGSAETLYF. CDR3 bases read: TGTGCCAGCAGTTTCACGACAGGGAGTGCAGAAACGCTGTAT.

This clone showed up just a few times. Gene names are mouse gene names. The CDR3 end is not reached by the read, which stops 1 residue before it; the germline J gene fills it in. The chain employs TRBV2 and TRBJ1-3, with D unclear. V was pared by 0 bases and J by 0 bases, with 9 bases between. CDR3 length: 16 residues. Germline assignment: CDR1 LGHNA and CDR2 YSYQKL. CDR3: CASSQDPGTSGNTLYF. The sequenced part of the CDR3 DNA is TGTGCCAGCAGCCAAGATCCGGGAACTTCTGGAAATACGCTCTAT.

For this clone: Mouse gene names and germline throughout. The CDR3 extends 1 residue past the end of the read, so its final part is completed from the germline J gene. This chain joins TRBV19 and TRBJ1-6, with D possibly TRBD1 on 6 matching bases. TRBJ1-6 is treated as an ORF (open reading frame) with a function not yet certain. The CDR3 is 13 residues long. Trimming shortened V by 4 bases and J by 9 bases, and 11 bases separated the two germline ends. Germline V gene data show CDR1 as FNHDT and CDR2 as SITEND (reference sequence). This CDR3 is CASSSTGFSPLYF. The DNA read from the CDR3 is TGTGCCAGCAGTTCGACAGGTTTTTCGCCCCTCTAC.

Points on this clone: Each gene name is a mouse one. The read ends 1 residue before the CDR3 terminus; that terminus is restored from the germline J gene. The rearrangement links TRBV13-1 to TRBJ2-5, with 9 bases that match TRBD2. Germline CDR1 reads NSHNY; CDR2 reads SYGAGN. V lost 0 bases, J lost 6 bases, and 2 bases stayed unmatched. The CDR3 loop spans 14 amino acids. CDR3 amino acids: CASSDATGGDTQYF. The part of the CDR3 DNA that was read is TGTGCCAGCAGTGATGCAACTGGGGGGGACACCCAGTAC.

A remark on this clone: Mouse gene names and germline throughout. The read terminates 1 residue before the CDR3 end, so the remaining end is supplied by the germline J gene. The chain combines TRBV13-2 with TRBJ2-1; TRBD2 agrees at 7 bases. Germline V gene lookup returns CDR1 NNHNN and CDR2 SYGAGS (reference sequence). The CDR3 is 15 residues long. Trimming cost V 0 bases and J 3 bases; bases outside gene matches: 3. CDR3 sequence reads: CASGDVWGSYAEQFF. Partial CDR3 DNA: TGTGCCAGCGGTGATGTCTGGGGGTCCTATGCTGAGCAGTTC.

Remarks on this clone: The germline and genes are mouse ones. The read halts 1 residue ahead of the CDR3 end, with the missing end drawn from the germline J gene. The chain couples TRBV29 to TRBJ1-1; 9 nucleotides align to TRBD1. V trimming: 6 bases; J trimming: 3 bases; junction bases outside the gene matches: 2. This CDR3 is 13 amino acids long. Germline CDR1 and CDR2: MSHET and SYDVDS. CDR3 DNA, as far as it was read: TGTGCTAGCAGAGGACAGGGGTACACAGAAGTCTTC. As protein: CASRGQGYTEVF. Given in full, the CDR3 is CASRGQGYTEVFF.

Comments on this clone: The genes and germline here are from mouse. The read halts 1 residue ahead of the CDR3 end, with the missing end drawn from the germline J gene. The rearrangement links TRBV13-2 to TRBJ1-5; TRBD1 matches at 9 bases. Germline values: CDR1 NNHNN, CDR2 SYGAGS (reference sequence). The CDR3 is 15 residues long. The junction had 5 bases not matched to a gene; V was cut back by 2 bases and J by 5 bases. CDR3 region: CASGDRQGGDQAPLF. CDR3 DNA (partial): TGTGCCAGCGGTGACCGACAGGGGGGAGACCAGGCTCCGCTT.

Of note for this clone: Gene names are the mouse ones. Read coverage stops 1 residue before the CDR3 terminus; the germline J gene supplies the remainder. The genes are TRBV19 and TRBJ2-2; the D is unclear. Germline loops: CDR1 FNHDT, CDR2 SITEND (reference sequence). The CDR3 covers 13 residues. The V and J ends lost 5 bases and 0 bases respectively, with 5 bases between them. The covered CDR3 bases are TGTGCCAGCAGATCAACAAACACCGGGCAGCTCTAC. Translating gives CASRSTNTGQLY. The full-length CDR3 reads as CASRSTNTGQLYF. The entire variable domain, with the rest obtained from reference TRBV19 and TRBJ2-2, is as follows: GGIITQTPKFLIGQEGQKLTLKCQQNFNHDTMYWYRQDSGKGLRLIYYSITENDLQKGDLSEGYDASREKKSSFSLTVTSAQKNEMAVFLCASRSTNTGQLYFGEGSKLTVL.

Regarding this clone: Gene names are the mouse ones. The read falls 1 residue short of the CDR3 end, and the missing part is taken from the germline J gene. The rearrangement joins TRBV2 to TRBJ1-4, with D perhaps TRBD1 (5 bases). Germline loops: CDR1 LGHNA, CDR2 YSYQKL. V lost 3 bases and J lost 0, with 11 bases in between. CDR3 length equals 16 residues. The CDR3 loop is CASSHPRQISNERLFF. Incomplete CDR3 DNA: TGTGCCAGCAGCCATCCCAGACAGATTTCCAACGAAAGATTATTT.

Notes on this clone: Each gene name is a mouse one. Sequencing ends 1 residue short of the CDR3 end; the germline J gene provides the rest. This rearrangement joins TRBV13-1 to TRBJ2-5, with 10 positions matching TRBD2. The germline gives CDR1 NSHNY, CDR2 SYGAGN. The V segment lost 4 bases and the J segment 4 bases; nucleotides outside the gene matches: 3. The CDR3 totals 14 residues. The sequenced CDR3 bases are TGTGCCAGCAGTAGGACTGGGGGCGAAGACACCCAGTAC. Protein product: CASSRTGGEDTQY. The full CDR3 protein is CASSRTGGEDTQYF.